These 8 T cell receptor beta chains came from one sample sequenced in a study of early T cells in non-severe SARS-CoV-2 infection (dated by TCRdb to about 2021). Library preparation was by 5' RACE. TCRdb records NextSeq 500 as the sequencer. TCRdb reran the public reads through fastp at Q25 and MiXCR, keeping productive beta chains. Rows are unified per CDR3 protein, each entry keeping the most common DNA and genes. In all, the sample holds tens of thousands of distinct CDR3 sequences, and 12% of those were seen once. The ten largest make up about 4% of the sample. Sequences were obtained from whole blood. The receptors were sampled from an adult who was a healthcare worker with PCR-confirmed SARS-CoV-2 infection or an uninfected control (not recorded which).

The chain joins TRBV7-2 to TRBJ1-1, with D perhaps matching TRBD1 (6 bases). The V end lost 2 bases, the J end lost 7 bases, and 8 bases lay between the germline ends. The CDR3 extends over 12 amino acids. Germline assignment: CDR1 SGHTA and CDR2 FQGNSA. The CDR3 nucleotides read TGTGCCAGCAGCTTACGGGGGCGTGAAGCTTTCTTT. Encoded protein: CASSLRGREAFF.

This clonotype was seen repeatedly, ten times or more. The rearrangement uses TRBV5-1 and TRBJ2-5, with 8 bases that match TRBD2. The CDR3 extends over 14 amino acids. CDR1 SGHRS and CDR2 YFSETQ come from the germline V gene. V shed 6 bases and J 5 bases; nucleotides not matched to a gene: 9. The CDR3 reads CASTRGGMEETQYF. The CDR3 DNA reads TGCGCCAGCACTCGGGGGGGTATGGAGGAGACCCAGTACTTC.

In its sample, this clonotype was seen a few times. This chain links TRBV28 with TRBJ1-5, with TRBD1 matching over 7 bases. V dropped 7 bases and J dropped 6; count of bases not matched to a gene: 6. CDR1 and CDR2 (germline): MDHEN, SYDVKM. The length of the CDR3 is 13 residues. Here the CDR3 DNA reads TGTGCCAGCATGGGACAGTGGCGTCAGCCCCAGCATTTT. Its translation: CASMGQWRQPQHF.

This clonotype was seen ten or more times. V and J are TRBV7-2 and TRBJ2-5, with D possibly TRBD1 on 6 matching bases. V gave up 2 bases and J gave up 5 bases, with 6 bases separating them. The CDR3 loop spans 12 amino acids. The V gene's germline CDR1 is SGHTA and CDR2 FQGNSA. The CDR3: CASSLRGETQYF. CDR3 coding DNA: TGTGCCAGCAGCTTAAGGGGGGAGACCCAGTACTTC.

The chain joins TRBV7-8 to TRBJ1-1, with D tentatively TRBD1 (5 bases). CDR3 length equals 14 residues. Trimming took 5 bases from V and 5 from J, leaving 15 bases between them. Germline V lookup: CDR1 SGHVS, CDR2 FQNEAQ. The DNA of the CDR3 is TGTGCCAGCAGCCCCGATGGGGGAAGGACTGAAGCTTTCTTT. Translation: CASSPDGGRTEAFF.

This clonotype was seen only a few times. V and J are TRBV7-2 and TRBJ2-1; D remains unclear. This CDR3 spans 13 amino acids. The V gene lost 1 base and the J gene lost 9 bases, with 10 bases spanning the gap. Germline CDR1 SGHTA, CDR2 FQGNSA. In nucleotides, the CDR3 is TGTGCCAGCAGCTTAGTGGGTAGTGGTGAGCAGTTCTTC. This codes for CASSLVGSGEQFF. The whole variable domain, filled in from reference TRBV7-2 and TRBJ2-1, reads GAGVSQSPSNKVTEKGKDVELRCDPISGHTALYWYRQSLGQGLEFLIYFQGNSAPDKSGLPSDRFSAERTGGSVSTLTIQRTQQEDSAVYLCASSLVGSGEQFFGPGTRLTVL.

This clonotype is a singleton in its sample. V gene TRBV12-3 or TRBV12-4 combines with J gene TRBJ2-7; perhaps TRBD2 as D (6 bases). This CDR3 comprises 13 residues. Trimming cost V 3 bases and J 4 bases, with 10 bases left between them. CDR3 sequence: CASSFSGTYEQYF. CDR3 coding DNA: TGTGCCAGCAGTTTTTCGGGGACTTACGAGCAGTACTTC.

V usage is TRBV28 and J usage is TRBJ2-7, with D hard to call. This CDR3 region has 13 residues. The germline V and J ends were trimmed by 3 bases and 3 bases, with 9 bases remaining between them. Germline CDR1 reads MDHEN; CDR2 reads SYDVKM. The CDR3 region is CASSLPTRYEQYF. The CDR3 DNA follows: TGTGCCAGCAGTTTGCCGACCCGCTACGAGCAGTACTTC.